This T cell receptor (beta chain) was captured by sequencing in a study of blood T cell repertoires in COVID-19. In the authors' workflow: Estimation of nucleated cell counts was performed using reference gene primer amplification. Profiling relied on immunoSEQ multiplex PCR, and the TCRdb table lists in-frame clones only, not all of them. From that table come the V and J calls and clone size; the DNA was used to work out D and trimming. Of 120,000 or so clones listed, roughly four fifths were seen once; the top ten hold roughly 12%. CDR3 length: 15 amino acids. In germline, CDR1 is SGDLS, CDR2 YYNGEE. Germline trimming cut 0 bases from V and 4 bases from J; bases unmatched to any gene: 5.

Material for sequencing was peripheral blood. V gene TRBV9 combines with J gene TRBJ2-3; 7 bases are shared with TRBD2. This TCR was sampled from a human donor in a cohort sampled during active COVID-19. The CDR3 sequence is CASSVGTSEADTQYF. DNA of the CDR3: TGTGCCAGCAGCGTAGGCACTAGCGAGGCAGATACGCAGTATTTT.